Shown below are 32 T cell receptor beta chains from a single sample sequenced in a study of blood T cell repertoires in COVID-19 (TCRdb year 2020). Library creation used the immunoSEQ multiplex PCR assay. This immuneACCESS table, as held by TCRdb, lists in-frame sequences with V and J called but not all clones. Of the missing ones, under half trace to an unresolved V gene in checked studies; the others have no known cause. Here the sample has around 260,000 clones; about 87% occur a single time. The ten most abundant clones make up approximately 2.3% of the sample. The specimen was peripheral blood. These receptors were collected from a woman aged 50 to 60 with acute or convalescent COVID-19.

This sequence joins TRBV24-1 and TRBJ2-3, with TRBD1 matching 7 bases. The CDR3 runs to 14 residues. Germline loops: CDR1 KGHDR, CDR2 SFDVKD. Trimming took 10 bases from V and 1 from J; bases not matched to a gene: 7. The CDR3 DNA sequence: TGTGCCACTAACGAAGGGGGCCGCACAGATACGCAGTATTTT. Translating it yields CATNEGGRTDTQYF.

This clone was observed once. This rearrangement joins TRBV6-1 to TRBJ1-4, with 10 nucleotides matching TRBD1. This CDR3 comprises 15 residues. V lost 0 bases, J lost 8 bases, and 3 bases stayed unmatched. CDR1 is MNHNS and CDR2 is SASEGT in the germline V gene. The CDR3 DNA sequence: TGTGCCAGCAGTGAAGCCGACAGGGGGCGAGAAAAACTGTTTTTT. Amino acid sequence: CASSEADRGREKLFF.

This rearrangement joins TRBV7-3 to TRBJ2-1, with TRBD2 identical over 7 bases. Germline CDR1 is SGHTA and CDR2 is FQGTGA. V lost 4 bases, J lost 5 bases, and 14 bases stayed unmatched. The CDR3 consists of 17 residues. The CDR3 reads CASSSLRVGGGNNEQFF. DNA of the CDR3: TGTGCCAGCAGCTCCCTCCGGGTGGGCGGGGGAAACAATGAGCAGTTCTTC.

V is TRBV5-1 and J is TRBJ1-2; D gene unclear. There are 11 residues in the CDR3. Germline V gene lookup returns CDR1 SGHRS and CDR2 YFSETQ. Trimming took off 6 bases at V and 7 bases at J, with 10 bases between the two ends. For the CDR3, the DNA is TGCGCCAGCAAATCAGGCTCTGGCTACACCTTC. Translation: CASKSGSGYTF.

A single count supports this clone. The chain combines TRBV24-1 with TRBJ1-2, with D possibly TRBD1 on 5 matching bases. V was pared by 4 bases and J by 6 bases, with 17 bases between. The length of the CDR3 is 15 residues. Germline values: CDR1 KGHDR, CDR2 SFDVKD. CDR3: CATSDEIGGAHGYTF. As DNA, the CDR3 is TGTGCCACCAGTGACGAAATAGGAGGGGCCCATGGCTACACCTTC.

This clone was counted between two and nine times. The chain combines TRBV28 with TRBJ2-1, with a tentative D call TRBD1 (6 bases). The V end lost 6 bases, the J end lost 6 bases, and 12 bases lay between the germline ends. Germline lookup yields CDR1 MDHEN and CDR2 SYDVKM. The CDR3 consists of 13 residues. The CDR3 sequence: CASRRGFTNEQFF. The CDR3 DNA reads as TGTGCCAGCAGGAGGGGGTTTACCAATGAGCAGTTCTTC.

V is TRBV4-3 and J is TRBJ1-6, with 8 positions matching TRBD1. V shed 2 bases, J shed 9 bases, and the junction held 6 bases outside the gene matches. The germline V gene has CDR1 LGHNA and CDR2 YSLEER. The CDR3 totals 15 residues. CDR3 bases: TGCGCCAGCAGCCAACTGACAGGGGTCGGTTCACCCCTCCACTTT. It translates to CASSQLTGVGSPLHF.

This clone came up a few times. V gene TRBV6-2 or TRBV6-3 combines with J gene TRBJ2-7; 13 nucleotides agree with TRBD2. Germline-derived CDR1 and CDR2 are MNHEY and SVGEGT. After removal of 7 bases from V and 0 bases from J, the junction contained 12 bases not matched to a gene. This CDR3 contains 18 residues. The CDR3 spells CASTPKLAGGPPSYEQYF. CDR3 DNA sequence: TGTGCCAGCACCCCGAAACTAGCGGGAGGGCCTCCCTCCTACGAGCAGTACTTC.

The chain has TRBV5-1 and TRBJ1-1; D not resolved. V was trimmed by 0 bases and J by 0 bases, leaving 12 bases between them. This CDR3 has 16 amino acids. Germline V gives CDR1 SGHRS, CDR2 YFSETQ. CDR3 sequence reads: CASSLDGGFMNTEAFF. The CDR3 DNA reads as TGCGCCAGCAGCTTGGATGGCGGATTCATGAACACTGAAGCTTTCTTT.

This sequence joins TRBV5-1 and TRBJ1-1; D unclear. Between the trimmed V and J ends, which lost 0 bases and 6 bases, there was a span of 12 bases. The CDR3 sequence is 14 residues long. Germline V gene data show CDR1 as SGHRS and CDR2 as YFSETQ. The CDR3 DNA reads as TGCGCCAGCAGCTTGGGAGAGGGTTTTGCTGAAGCTTTCTTT. Its translation: CASSLGEGFAEAFF.

The rearrangement joins TRBV5-1 to TRBJ2-5; 12 nucleotides align to TRBD1. The CDR3 loop spans 15 amino acids. Unmatched junction bases numbered 9, after V lost 7 bases and J lost 5 bases. The germline CDR1 and CDR2 sequences are SGHRS and YFSETQ. CDR3 sequence (DNA): TGCGCCAGCGCACCGGGACAGGGGGCAGGGGAGACCCAGTACTTC. Its protein product is CASAPGQGAGETQYF.

The chain couples TRBV11-3 to TRBJ2-2; TRBD1 agrees at 7 bases. The V gene's germline CDR1 is SGHNT and CDR2 YENEEA. With 5 bases clipped from V and 6 bases from J, the junction kept 9 bases outside the gene matches. The CDR3 runs to 15 residues. The CDR3 region is CASSPRQGSAGELFF. CDR3 coding DNA: TGTGCCAGCAGCCCCCGACAGGGTAGTGCCGGGGAGCTGTTTTTT.

J is TRBJ2-5 and V is TRBV9; 8 nucleotides agree with TRBD2. Germline V gene sequence: CDR1 SGDLS, CDR2 YYNGEE. The CDR3 runs 17 residues. J was trimmed by 4 bases and V by 0 bases; bases with no gene match: 11. The CDR3 spells CASSVGVSGNIGETQYF. DNA of the CDR3: TGTGCCAGCAGCGTAGGGGTTAGCGGGAACATAGGAGAGACCCAGTACTTC.

V usage is TRBV18 and J usage is TRBJ2-2; 8 positions agree with TRBD1. CDR1 KGHSH and CDR2 LQKENI come from the germline V gene. This CDR3 is 17 amino acids long. V lost 2 bases to trimming and J lost 5 bases; unmatched junction nucleotides: 10. The CDR3 sequence is CASSPALGTGRTGELFF. The CDR3 nucleotides are TGTGCCAGCTCACCAGCCCTAGGGACAGGACGAACCGGGGAGCTGTTTTTT.

This chain joins TRBV9 and TRBJ2-1, with a weak D call TRBD1 (6 bases). Germline V gene lookup returns CDR1 SGDLS and CDR2 YYNGEE. The CDR3 is 14 amino acids. V was shortened by 0 bases and J by 10 bases, with 14 bases between the two germline ends. The CDR3 region is CASSVDPGANEQFF. CDR3 DNA sequence: TGTGCCAGCAGCGTAGACCCAGGGGCTAACGAGCAGTTCTTC. The complete variable domain, with remaining parts taken from reference TRBV9 and TRBJ2-1, reads DSGVTQTPKHLITATGQRVTLRCSPRSGDLSVYWYQQSLDQGLQFLIQYYNGEERAKGNILERFSAQQFPDLHSELNLSSLELGDSALYFCASSVDPGANEQFFGPGTRLTVL.

This chain uses TRBV28 with TRBJ1-1; no reliable D call. V lost 2 bases, J lost 4 bases, and 11 bases lay in between. This CDR3 comprises 14 residues. The germline gives CDR1 MDHEN, CDR2 SYDVKM. The CDR3: CASSLHLGSTEAFF. The CDR3 DNA follows: TGTGCCAGCAGTTTACATTTGGGGAGCACTGAAGCTTTCTTT.

This clone was detected ten times or more. The chain couples TRBV24-1 to TRBJ1-5; tentatively, D is TRBD1 (5 bases). V lost 5 bases to trimming and J lost 2 bases, with 9 bases between them. Germline lookup yields CDR1 KGHDR and CDR2 SFDVKD. The CDR3 is 14 residues long. CDR3 in amino acids: CATSVGRGNQPQHF. In nucleotides, the CDR3 is TGTGCCACCAGTGTCGGCAGGGGCAATCAGCCCCAGCATTTT.

CDR3 residues: CASSPGTSGSYNEQFF. The CDR3 bases are TGTGCCAGCAGTCCAGGGACTAGCGGCTCCTACAATGAGCAGTTCTTC. V gene TRBV27 combines with J gene TRBJ2-1; 11 bases align to TRBD2. The CDR3 has 16 residues. V lost 5 bases and J lost 0; bases outside the gene matches: 3. The germline gives CDR1 MNHEY, CDR2 SMNVEV (reference sequence).

This chain joins TRBV18 and TRBJ2-7, with D possibly matching TRBD1 (6 bases). Germline V lookup: CDR1 KGHSH, CDR2 LQKENI. V shed 0 bases and J shed 6 bases, with 15 bases lying between them. The CDR3 runs to 15 residues. The CDR3 region has the DNA TGTGCCAGCTCACCACCGGTGGGGGCCAACGGCGAGCAGTACTTC. Protein sequence: CASSPPVGANGEQYF.

The rearrangement links TRBV24-1 to TRBJ2-7; perhaps TRBD2 as D (5 bases). The length of the CDR3 is 13 residues. Deletions cut 6 bases from V and 0 bases from J, with 8 bases between. Germline-derived CDR1 and CDR2 are KGHDR and SFDVKD. As DNA, the CDR3 is TGTGCCACCAGTCCGGGATCCTCCTACGAGCAGTACTTC. Its translation is CATSPGSSYEQYF.

This rearrangement joins TRBV18 to TRBJ2-1; 10 bases match TRBD1. The CDR3 extends over 14 amino acids. Trimming cost V 4 bases and J 8 bases; bases outside gene matches: 5. Germline V gene lookup returns CDR1 KGHSH and CDR2 LQKENI. DNA of the CDR3: TGTGCCAGCTCACTTAAGGACAGGGGGGATGAGCAGTTCTTC. It specifies CASSLKDRGDEQFF.

The V gene is TRBV19, the J gene TRBJ2-7, with D possibly being TRBD2 (6 bases). CDR1 LNHDA and CDR2 SQIVND come from the germline V gene (reference sequence). Trimming pared 7 bases from V and 6 bases from J, leaving 19 bases between. This CDR3 is built from 14 residues. The CDR3 loop is CASTPGGYLTEQYF. In DNA form, the CDR3 reads TGTGCCAGTACCCCCGGGGGATACCTGACCGAGCAGTACTTC.

The chain recombines TRBV19 with TRBJ2-1, with TRBD1 matching 9 bases. V lost 9 bases and J lost 7; bases outside the gene matches: 7. The CDR3 contains 13 residues. Germline lookup yields CDR1 LNHDA and CDR2 SQIVND (reference sequence). The CDR3 sequence: CASGTGWANEQFF. Here the CDR3 DNA reads TGTGCCAGCGGGACAGGGTGGGCTAATGAGCAGTTCTTC.

The V call is TRBV7-2, the J call TRBJ2-1; TRBD1 might be the D (6 bases). V shed 4 bases and J shed 7 bases, with 14 bases lying between them. The CDR3 loop spans 14 amino acids. Germline CDR1 and CDR2: SGHTA and FQGNSA. The chain's CDR3 is CASSSRGLWNEQFF. CDR3 nucleotides: TGTGCCAGCAGCTCAAGGGGGTTATGGAATGAGCAGTTCTTC.

This clone was seen more than once but under ten times. The chain employs TRBV11-2 and TRBJ2-5; 7 bases line up with TRBD2. Trimming took 0 bases from V and 5 from J; bases not matched to a gene: 12. This CDR3 has 17 residues. The germline CDR1 and CDR2 sequences are SGHAT and FQNNGV. DNA of the CDR3: TGTGCCAGCAGCTTAGATAAGGGTGGCGGGAGAAGGGAGACCCAGTACTTC. Amino acids: CASSLDKGGGRRETQYF.

The sample holds one count of this clone. The chain is built from TRBV18 and TRBJ2-5; 9 nucleotides line up with TRBD1. The CDR3 loop spans 15 amino acids. V dropped 3 bases and J dropped 7; count of bases not matched to a gene: 9. CDR1 is KGHSH, CDR2 LQKENI, per germline. Here the CDR3 DNA reads TGTGCCAGCTCACCCCAGGACAGGGGAGGCGGGACCCAGTACTTC. This sequence encodes CASSPQDRGGGTQYF.

The chain employs TRBV18 and TRBJ2-2; the match to TRBD1 covers 7 bases. From germline, CDR1 is KGHSH and CDR2 LQKENI. The length of the CDR3 is 12 residues. V shed 6 bases, J shed 5 bases, and the junction held 0 bases outside the gene matches. The CDR3 spells CASSTGTGELFF. The DNA of the CDR3 is TGTGCCAGCTCGACAGGGACCGGGGAGCTGTTTTTT. Drawing the rest from reference TRBV18 and TRBJ2-2, the complete variable domain is NAGVMQNPRHLVRRRGQEARLRCSPMKGHSHVYWYRQLPEEGLKFMVYLQKENIIDESGMPKERFSAEFPKEGPSILRIQQVVRGDSAAYFCASSTGTGELFFGEGSRLTVL.

V usage is TRBV7-2 and J usage is TRBJ1-2; TRBD1 matches 9 bases. Germline CDR1 and CDR2: SGHTA and FQGNSA. V shed 6 bases and J 8 bases; nucleotides not matched to a gene: 10. The CDR3 contains 14 residues. The CDR3 spells CASSRTTGGEGYTF. The CDR3 nucleotides are TGTGCCAGCAGTCGGACAACAGGGGGCGAAGGCTACACCTTC.

The count of this clone is one. This chain joins TRBV7-2 and TRBJ2-2, with D maybe TRBD2 (5 bases). The CDR3 spans 15 residues. V was clipped by 6 bases and J by 4 bases, with 15 bases between them. Per germline, CDR1 SGHTA and CDR2 FQGNSA. CDR3: CASSPRPSPTGELFF. The DNA for the CDR3 is TGTGCCAGCAGTCCGCGTCCTAGCCCCACCGGGGAGCTGTTTTTT.

This rearrangement joins TRBV12-3 or TRBV12-4 to TRBJ2-7; 9 nucleotides line up with TRBD1. There are 13 residues in the CDR3. After removal of 3 bases from V and 7 bases from J, the junction contained 4 bases not matched to a gene. The CDR3 reads CASSLRTGVEQYF. The CDR3 nucleotides read TGTGCCAGCAGTTTGAGGACAGGGGTTGAGCAGTACTTC.

The chain carries TRBV12-5 and TRBJ1-6; 7 bases agree with TRBD1. The trim removed 1 base at V and 9 bases at J, leaving 21 bases unmatched. Germline V gene lookup returns CDR1 LGHNT and CDR2 FRNRAP. This CDR3 has 20 amino acids. CDR3: CASGLALHLIRQGRSSPLHF. The CDR3 DNA reads TGTGCTAGTGGTTTGGCCCTCCATTTAATCAGACAGGGACGGAGTTCACCCCTCCACTTT.

V usage is TRBV4-1 and J usage is TRBJ2-3; D is perhaps TRBD2 (6 bases). The ends were cut back, 4 bases at V and 3 bases at J, with 17 bases in the middle. This CDR3 comprises 16 residues. The germline V gene has CDR1 MGHRA and CDR2 YSYEKL. CDR3 sequence: CASSPIGGRRTDTQYF. DNA of the CDR3: TGCGCCAGCAGCCCGATCGGGGGAAGGAGGACAGATACGCAGTATTTT.